The rows below give T cell receptor beta chains drawn from one sample of a study of T-cell reconstitution after alpha-beta-depleted transplantation in children. TCRdb processed the PCR reads anew with MiXCR; each CDR3 protein has one entry. The sample includes approximately 800,000 distinct CDR3 sequences, approximately 15% of them seen just once. The sequencing here drew on PBMCs, mostly from graft donor cells, taken 360 days after TCRalphabeta/CD19-depleted stem cell transplant. The receptors stem from a male patient between 5 and 17 years old who had a stem cell transplant for acute lymphoblastic leukemia, so the T cells may come from the graft donor. The CDR3 runs from the conserved cysteine through the conserved F or W. D genes are given only for firm matches. Clone size is not always given. Where it is, it says once, few, many or a class for expanded clones.

>many|TRBV12-3/TRBV12-4|TRBD2|TRBJ2-1
TGTGCCAGCACCATTAGCCCCCTAGCGGGAGCTTGGTTCTCGAATGAGCAGTTCTTC
CASTISPLAGAWFSNEQFF
>-|TRBV24-1|TRBD2|TRBJ2-1
TGTGCCACCAGTGATAATTGGGGGCTAGCGGGAGGGCCCTATGAGCAGTTCTTC
CATSDNWGLAGGPYEQFF
>-|TRBV5-1|-|TRBJ1-4
TGCGCCAGCAGCTCGCTGGGGGGATGGAAGGAAAAACTGTTTTTT
CASSSLGGWKEKLFF
>few|TRBV7-9|TRBD2|TRBJ2-7
TGTGCCAGCAGCTTGGCCGGAAGGACTAGCGCTTACGAGCAGTACTTC
CASSLAGRTSAYEQYF
>few|TRBV5-1|-|TRBJ1-2
TGCGCCAGCAGTATTAGGGGTTTCAGGGGCTACACCTTC
CASSIRGFRGYTF
>-|TRBV29-1|-|TRBJ2-1
TGCAGCGTCACGCCAGGAAATGAGCAGTTCTTC
CSVTPGNEQFF
>-|TRBV5-5|-|TRBJ2-6
TGTGCCAGCAGCTTGATAGGTGGCTCTGGGGCCAACGTCCTGACTTTC
CASSLIGGSGANVLTF
>few|TRBV20-1|-|TRBJ1-6
TGCAGTGCTAGGAAACAGGGATCGTCATATAATTCACCCCTCCACTTT
CSARKQGSSYNSPLHF
>few|TRBV3-1|TRBD2|TRBJ2-7
TGTGCCAGCAGCCAAGTGGGACTAGCTTTCTACGAGCAGTACTTC
CASSQVGLAFYEQYF
>few|TRBV12-3/TRBV12-4|TRBD1|TRBJ1-2
TGTGCCAGCAGCAACAGGGGAGGGAACTATGGCTACACCTTC
CASSNRGGNYGYTF
>few|TRBV5-1|TRBD2|TRBJ2-1
TGCGCCGGAAGCGGGATCCCCTACAATGAGCAGTTCTTC
CAGSGIPYNEQFF
>-|TRBV5-1|-|TRBJ1-2
TGCGCCAGCAGCTTCCACAGGGTTACAATAAACTATGGCTACACCTTC
CASSFHRVTINYGYTF
>many|TRBV10-3|TRBD1|TRBJ2-3
TGCGGGACAGGGGGTGGTACAGATACGCAGTATTTT
CGTGGGTDTQYF
>-|TRBV7-6|-|TRBJ1-1
TGTGCCAGCAGCGGGATGCGGACTGAAGCTTTCTTT
CASSGMRTEAFF
>many|TRBV10-3|TRBD1|TRBJ1-5
TGTGCCATCAGTGAGAGAGGACAGGGGACGGGTAGCAATCAGCCCCAGCATTTT
CAISERGQGTGSNQPQHF
>few|TRBV2|TRBD2|TRBJ2-1
TGTGCCAGCAGTGTCTGGCGGGAGGCCCTTGGGGATGAGCAGTTCTTC
CASSVWREALGDEQFF